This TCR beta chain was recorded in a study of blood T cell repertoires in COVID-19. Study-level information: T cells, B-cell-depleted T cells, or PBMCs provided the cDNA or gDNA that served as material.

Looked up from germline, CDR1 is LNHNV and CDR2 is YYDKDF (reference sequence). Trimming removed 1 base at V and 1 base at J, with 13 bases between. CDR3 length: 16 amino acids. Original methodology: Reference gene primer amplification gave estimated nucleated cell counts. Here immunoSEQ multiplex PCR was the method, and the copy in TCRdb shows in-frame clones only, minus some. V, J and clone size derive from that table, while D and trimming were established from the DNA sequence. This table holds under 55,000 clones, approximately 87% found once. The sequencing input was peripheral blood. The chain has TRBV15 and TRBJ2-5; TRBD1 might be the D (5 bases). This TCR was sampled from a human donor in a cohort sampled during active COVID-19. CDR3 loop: CATSRGAQGPQETQYF. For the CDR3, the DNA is TGTGCCACCAGCAGAGGCGCGCAGGGCCCCCAAGAGACCCAGTACTTC.